Listed here are 16 T cell receptor beta chains from one sample, sequenced in a study of blood T cell repertoires in COVID-19. Here immunoSEQ multiplex PCR was the method, and the copy in TCRdb shows in-frame clones only, minus some. Of tens of thousands of clones detected, more than 70% appear once; the ten largest clones hold roughly 19%. Input material: peripheral blood. The receptors stem from a human donor in a cohort sampled during active COVID-19.

The chain joins TRBV3-1 (or the pseudogene TRBV3-2) to TRBJ2-7; D is perhaps TRBD2 (5 bases). The CDR3 is 14 residues long. Germline V gives CDR1 LGHDT, CDR2 YNNKEL (reference sequence). V gave up 3 bases and J gave up 5 bases, with 14 bases separating them. CDR3 coding DNA: TGTGCCAGCAGCCAGGCCGGGATTGACCACGAGCAGTACTTC. Translated: CASSQAGIDHEQYF.

The V gene is TRBV11-2, the J gene TRBJ2-1, with TRBD2 matching over 11 bases. The CDR3 runs to 16 residues. CDR1 SGHAT and CDR2 FQNNGV come from the germline V gene. V was pared by 5 bases and J by 0 bases, with 3 bases of the junction left unmatched. As DNA, the CDR3 is TGTGCCAGCAGCGTTACTAGCGGGAGCTCCTACAATGAGCAGTTCTTC. Translation: CASSVTSGSSYNEQFF.

This chain uses TRBV5-8 with TRBJ2-7, with 7 bases that match TRBD2. The CDR3 consists of 15 residues. V trimming: 1 base; J trimming: 2 bases; junction bases outside the gene matches: 6. CDR1 is SGHTS and CDR2 is YDEGEE in the germline V gene. The CDR3 DNA reads TGTGCCAGCAGCTTGTGGGGGGGGACGACCTACGAGCAGTACTTC. This sequence encodes CASSLWGGTTYEQYF.

This clone was counted only a few times. This chain links TRBV5-6 with TRBJ1-5, with a weak D call TRBD1 (5 bases). The germline gives CDR1 SGHDT, CDR2 YYEEEE. The CDR3 runs to 17 residues. V lost 4 bases, J lost 3 bases, and 20 bases lay in between. DNA of the CDR3: TGTGCCAGCAGCCCCCGAGGCGGGGCCCCTAACAATCAGCCCCAGCATTTT. It yields the protein CASSPRGGAPNNQPQHF.

In regard to this clone: A read error may produce the germline difference seen at one junction end. The chain recombines TRBV19 with TRBJ2-7, with TRBD2 as a possible D gene (5 bases). CDR1 and CDR2 from the germline V gene are LNHDA and SQIVND (reference sequence). The CDR3 is 14 residues long. The CDR3 is CASSNLGVPNEQYF. DNA of the CDR3: TGTGCCAGCAGTAACCTCGGGGTTCCCAACGAGCAGTACTTC.

The CDR3 coding sequence is TGTGCCACCAGAGAGCAGGGGCCCAGCACAGATACGCAGTATTTT. This encodes CATREQGPSTDTQYF. J is TRBJ2-3 and V is TRBV15; D perhaps matches TRBD1 (6 bases). This CDR3 has 15 residues. The V and J ends lost 6 bases and 0 bases respectively, with 13 bases between them. Germline assignment: CDR1 LNHNV and CDR2 YYDKDF (reference sequence).

The V and J genes are TRBV5-1 and TRBJ1-2; 7 bases fit TRBD1. Germline V gives CDR1 SGHRS, CDR2 YFSETQ. The CDR3 sequence is 15 residues long. With V trimmed by 4 bases and J by 4 bases, 10 bases remained unmatched. The CDR3 region is CASSPGQEVPYGYTF. DNA for the CDR3: TGCGCCAGCAGCCCAGGACAGGAGGTACCCTATGGCTACACCTTC.

This rearrangement joins TRBV7-8 to TRBJ2-2; 13 bases align to TRBD2. Looked up from germline, CDR1 is SGHVS and CDR2 is FQNEAQ. V gave up 2 bases and J gave up 5 bases; unmatched junction bases: 8. The CDR3 runs to 18 residues. The CDR3 region has the DNA TGTGCCAGCAGCTTAACTAGCGGGGGGGCCAGGAGGACCGGGGAGCTGTTTTTT. Its protein product is CASSLTSGGARRTGELFF. The full variable domain, its missing parts supplied by reference TRBV7-8 and TRBJ2-2, is GAGVSQSPRYKVAKRGQDVALRCDPISGHVSLFWYQQALGQGPEFLTYFQNEAQLDKSGLPSDRFFAERPEGSVSTLKIQRTQQEDSAVYLCASSLTSGGARRTGELFFGEGSRLTVL.

The chain recombines TRBV19 with TRBJ2-3, with 9 bases that match TRBD2. The CDR3 has 17 amino acids. In germline, CDR1 is LNHDA, CDR2 SQIVND (reference sequence). With 6 bases clipped from V and 4 bases from J, the junction kept 14 bases outside the gene matches. CDR3 sequence: CASRPLGGGGASDTQYF. The CDR3 DNA is TGTGCCAGTAGACCCCTGGGAGGCGGGGGGGCCTCAGATACGCAGTATTTT.

This sequence joins TRBV4-1 and TRBJ2-5, with 7 bases matching TRBD2. CDR1 MGHRA and CDR2 YSYEKL come from the germline V gene. The CDR3 runs to 14 residues. V trimming: 1 base; J trimming: 2 bases; junction bases outside the gene matches: 1. CDR3 nucleotide sequence: TGCGCCAGCAGCCAAGCGGGGGGACAAGAGACCCAGTACTTC. Amino acid sequence: CASSQAGGQETQYF.

The chain joins TRBV18 to TRBJ1-5; TRBD1 aligns across 8 bases. CDR3 length equals 16 residues. CDR1 is KGHSH and CDR2 is LQKENI in the germline V gene. V gave up 3 bases and J gave up 1 base; unmatched junction bases: 5. The CDR3 bases are TGTGCCAGCTCACCGGGACAGGTTGGGAGCAATCAGCCCCAGCATTTT. Amino acid sequence: CASSPGQVGSNQPQHF. Combining the CDR3 with reference TRBV18 and TRBJ1-5 gives the whole variable domain NAGVMQNPRHLVRRRGQEARLRCSPMKGHSHVYWYRQLPEEGLKFMVYLQKENIIDESGMPKERFSAEFPKEGPSILRIQQVVRGDSAAYFCASSPGQVGSNQPQHFGDGTRLSIL.

The V gene is TRBV3-1 (or the pseudogene TRBV3-2), the J gene TRBJ1-1; TRBD1 matches 8 bases. Losses at the gene ends were 4 bases for V and 6 bases for J; bases not matched to a gene: 7. The CDR3 is 14 amino acids. Per germline, CDR1 LGHDT and CDR2 YNNKEL (reference sequence). CDR3 sequence (DNA): TGTGCCAGCAGCCCAGCGGGACAGGTCCCTGAAGCTTTCTTT. This codes for CASSPAGQVPEAFF.

The CDR3 DNA follows: TGTGCCAGCAGTTTTAGGACAGGACCCACCTACGAGCAGTACTTC. This codes for CASSFRTGPTYEQYF. This chain uses TRBV6-1 with TRBJ2-7, with 7 bases lining up with TRBD1. In germline, CDR1 is MNHNS, CDR2 SASEGT. With 5 bases clipped from V and 2 bases from J, the junction kept 9 bases outside the gene matches. This CDR3 region has 15 residues.

This clone was counted at least ten times. The chain couples TRBV6-2 or TRBV6-3 to TRBJ2-7; 13 bases match TRBD2. Germline CDR1 reads MNHEY; CDR2 reads SVGEGT. V was pared by 6 bases and J by 2 bases, with 4 bases of the junction left unmatched. The CDR3 length is 15 residues. CDR3 amino acids: CASSVLAGGPYEQYF. DNA of the CDR3: TGTGCCAGCAGCGTACTAGCGGGGGGGCCCTACGAGCAGTACTTC.

The V call is TRBV5-1, the J call TRBJ2-3, with D possibly TRBD2 on 7 matching bases. V gave up 1 base and J gave up 2 bases, with 14 bases separating them. In germline, CDR1 is SGHRS, CDR2 YFSETQ. This CDR3 is 16 amino acids long. The CDR3 loop reads CASSLSGGGFTDTQYF. DNA of the CDR3: TGCGCCAGCAGCTTGTCTGGCGGGGGCTTCACAGATACGCAGTATTTT.

V gene TRBV6-5 combines with J gene TRBJ1-1, with 9 nucleotides matching TRBD1. V trimming: 5 bases; J trimming: 2 bases; junction bases outside the gene matches: 6. From germline, CDR1 is MNHEY and CDR2 SVGAGI. The CDR3 is made up of 15 amino acids. This chain's CDR3 is CASSPGQGINTEAFF. The CDR3 coding sequence is TGTGCCAGCAGTCCGGGACAGGGAATTAACACTGAAGCTTTCTTT.